This T cell receptor (beta chain) appears in the sequencing data of a study of CD8+ T cells in alopecia areata. Turning to the study itself: A regimen of oral tofacitinib, 5 to 10 mg twice daily, was given to treated patients.

Comments on this clone: Its antigen is undetermined.

The sequencing template was cDNA reverse transcribed from extracted RNA. Sequencing used immunoSEQ multiplex PCR; TCRdb keeps in-frame clones, though not all of them. The sample has some 150,000 clones; about 70% are singletons. Study-level findings and limits: Scalp sequencing also captures normal skin's resident alphabeta T cells.

It was from alopecia areata patients that lesional scalp punch biopsies and peripheral blood were collected. The germline CDR1 and CDR2 sequences are SGHTA and FQGNSA. The CDR3 covers 16 residues. With V trimmed by 5 bases and J by 2 bases, 7 bases remained unmatched. This receptor was identified in a human donor with alopecia areata. This rearrangement joins TRBV7-2 to TRBJ2-7, with 12 bases fitting TRBD2. Material: CD8+ T cells sorted from blood, obtained at week 0. CDR3 protein: CASSLGLAGSPYEQYF. The DNA for the CDR3 is TGTGCCAGCAGCCTCGGACTAGCGGGGTCCCCCTACGAGCAGTACTTC.